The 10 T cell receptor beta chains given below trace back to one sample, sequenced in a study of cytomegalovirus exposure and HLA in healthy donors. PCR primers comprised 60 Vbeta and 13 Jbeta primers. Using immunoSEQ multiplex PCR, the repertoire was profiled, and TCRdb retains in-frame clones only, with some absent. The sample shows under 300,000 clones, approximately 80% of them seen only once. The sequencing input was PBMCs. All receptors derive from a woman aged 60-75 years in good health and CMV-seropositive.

CDR3 amino acids: CARSLQQGADTEAFF. CDR3 bases: TGTGCCAGAAGCTTACAACAGGGGGCGGACACTGAAGCTTTCTTT. The genes are TRBV5-3 and TRBJ1-1, with 9 bases fitting TRBD1. TRBV5-3 belongs to the ORF category, with a function that is uncertain. The CDR3 runs to 15 residues. With V trimmed by 2 bases and J by 3 bases, 5 bases remained unmatched.

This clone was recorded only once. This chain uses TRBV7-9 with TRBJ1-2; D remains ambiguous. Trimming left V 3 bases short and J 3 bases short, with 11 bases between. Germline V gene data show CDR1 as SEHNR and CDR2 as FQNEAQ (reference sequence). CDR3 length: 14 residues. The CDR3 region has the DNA TGTGCCAGCAGCTTTGGCCCTCTGGACTATGGCTACACCTTC. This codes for CASSFGPLDYGYTF.

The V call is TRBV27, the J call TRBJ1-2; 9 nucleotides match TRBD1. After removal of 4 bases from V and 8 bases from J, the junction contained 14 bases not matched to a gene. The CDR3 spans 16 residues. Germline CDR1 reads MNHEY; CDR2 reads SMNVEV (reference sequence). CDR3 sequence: CASSSTLYRGRGGYTF. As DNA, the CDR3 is TGTGCCAGCAGTTCGACCCTTTACAGGGGGCGAGGCGGCTACACCTTC.

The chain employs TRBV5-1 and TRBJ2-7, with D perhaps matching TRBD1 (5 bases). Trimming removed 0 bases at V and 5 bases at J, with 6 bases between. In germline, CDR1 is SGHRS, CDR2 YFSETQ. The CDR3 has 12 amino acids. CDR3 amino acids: CASSLVGDEQYF. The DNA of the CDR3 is TGCGCCAGCAGCTTGGTAGGGGACGAGCAGTACTTC.

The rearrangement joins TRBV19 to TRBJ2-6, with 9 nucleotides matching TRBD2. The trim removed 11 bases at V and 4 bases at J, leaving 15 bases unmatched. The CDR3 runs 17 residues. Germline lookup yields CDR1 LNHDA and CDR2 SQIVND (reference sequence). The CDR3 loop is CASSRVAGVSGANVLTF. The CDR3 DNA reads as TGTGCCTCCTCACGGGTAGCGGGAGTTTCCGGGGCCAACGTCCTGACTTTC.

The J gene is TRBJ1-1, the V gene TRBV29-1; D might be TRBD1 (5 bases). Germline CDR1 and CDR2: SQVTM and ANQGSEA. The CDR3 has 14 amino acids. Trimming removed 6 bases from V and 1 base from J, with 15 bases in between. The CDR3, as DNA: TGCAGCGTACTGGGAGGGGCGCAGAACACTGAAGCTTTCTTT. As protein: CSVLGGAQNTEAFF. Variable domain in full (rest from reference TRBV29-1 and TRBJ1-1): SAVISQKPSRDICQRGTSLTIQCQVDSQVTMMFWYRQQPGQSLTLIATANQGSEATYESGFVIDKFPISRPNLTFSTLTVSNMSPEDSSIYLCSVLGGAQNTEAFFGQGTRLTVV.

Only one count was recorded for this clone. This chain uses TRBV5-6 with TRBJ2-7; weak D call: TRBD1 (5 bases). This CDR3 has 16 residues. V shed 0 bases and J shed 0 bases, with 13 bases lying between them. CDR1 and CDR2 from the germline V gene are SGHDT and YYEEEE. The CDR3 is CASSLVGRSYSYEQYF. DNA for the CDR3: TGTGCCAGCAGCTTGGTGGGGCGTAGCTACTCCTACGAGCAGTACTTC.

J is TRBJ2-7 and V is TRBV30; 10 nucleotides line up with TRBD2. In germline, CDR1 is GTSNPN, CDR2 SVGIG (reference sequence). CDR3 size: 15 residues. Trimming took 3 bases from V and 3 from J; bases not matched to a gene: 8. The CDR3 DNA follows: TGTGCCTGGAGCGAGACTAGCGGGCGCCTCTACGAGCAGTACTTC. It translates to CAWSETSGRLYEQYF.

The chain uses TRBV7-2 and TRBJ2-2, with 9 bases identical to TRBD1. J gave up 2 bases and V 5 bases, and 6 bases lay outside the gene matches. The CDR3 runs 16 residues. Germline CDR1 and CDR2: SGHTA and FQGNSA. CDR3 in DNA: TGTGCCAGCAGCCCAGGACAGGGGTTAAACACCGGGGAGCTGTTTTTT. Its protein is CASSPGQGLNTGELFF. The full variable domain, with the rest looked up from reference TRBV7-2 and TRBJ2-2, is GAGVSQSPSNKVTEKGKDVELRCDPISGHTALYWYRQSLGQGLEFLIYFQGNSAPDKSGLPSDRFSAERTGGSVSTLTIQRTQQEDSAVYLCASSPGQGLNTGELFFGEGSRLTVL.

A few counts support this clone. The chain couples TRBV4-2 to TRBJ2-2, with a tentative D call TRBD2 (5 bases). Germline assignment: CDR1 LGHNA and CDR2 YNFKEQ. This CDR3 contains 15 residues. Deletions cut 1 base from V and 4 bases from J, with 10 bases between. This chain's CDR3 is CASSQAFSGTGELFF. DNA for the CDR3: TGTGCCAGCAGCCAAGCTTTCAGCGGCACCGGGGAGCTGTTTTTT.